This T cell receptor (beta chain) was documented in a study of shared clonotypes between healthy human individuals. Study conclusions and caveats: The sharing of approximately 4.6% of naive CD4 clonotypes was seen across a handful of donors. All-four-donor shared clonotypes had higher generation probabilities than non-shared clonotypes did.

Donors comprised only Caucasian adults living in Nashville, Tennessee. As for this clone: As yet, its antigen is unknown.

The data were produced by immunoSEQ multiplex PCR, yet TCRdb's version contains in-frame clones alone and is incomplete. Of about 92,000 clones in the sample, 68% are singletons; the top ten hold roughly 50%. V gave up 1 base and J gave up 6 bases; unmatched junction bases: 6. The CDR3 contains 15 residues. Looked up from germline, CDR1 is SGHAT and CDR2 is FQDESV (reference sequence). The sequenced material came from memory CD8+ T cells sorted from blood. The subset was: CD45RO+ cells pooled with CCR7-negative TemRA cells. The gene calls are TRBV11-1 and TRBJ2-1, with 7 bases identical to TRBD2. This TCR was sampled from a man aged 25 to 40 in good health. In nucleotides, the CDR3 is TGTGCCAGCAGCTTAGGGCGGGAGTTTATCAATGAGCAGTTCTTC. Residues: CASSLGREFINEQFF.